The sequence of this T cell receptor beta chain was determined in a study of shared clonotypes between healthy human individuals. As defined, naive CD8 cells were CD45RO-negative and positively selected for CCR7, with terminally differentiated effector memory CD45RA+ cells excluded. Methods used by the authors: Filtering was not the same, since immunoSEQ gave junction-only sequences without quality scores. Sequenced by immunoSEQ multiplex PCR; TCRdb stores in-frame clones only, minus some. The DNA gave D and trimming, while V, J and clone size come from that table. The sample carries over 2 million clones, roughly 94% recorded once. V was shortened by 3 bases and J by 3 bases, with 21 bases between the two germline ends. The CDR3 has 17 residues. Germline CDR1 reads SGHRS; CDR2 reads YFSETQ.

Sequenced input: naive CD8+ T cells sorted from blood. The TCR comes from a man aged 18 to 29 in good health. This chain uses TRBV5-1 with TRBJ2-5; TRBD2 might be the D (6 bases). As DNA, the CDR3 is TGCGCCAGCAGCTCGTTGGGTTCTGGGCCGGGGGAAGAGACCCAGTACTTC. Residues: CASSSLGSGPGEETQYF.